This entry is about one T cell receptor (beta chain). These data come from a study of blood T cell repertoires in COVID-19. For the study at large: PBMCs, B-cell-depleted T cells, or T cells were the source of the cDNA or gDNA that made up the material.

The CDR3 covers 14 residues. Germline trimming cut 6 bases from V and 4 bases from J; bases unmatched to any gene: 3. The V gene's germline CDR1 is MDHEN and CDR2 SYDVKM. In the original processing: Reference gene primer amplification yielded estimated nucleated cell counts. The data were produced by immunoSEQ multiplex PCR, yet TCRdb's version contains in-frame clones alone and is incomplete. V and J calls and clone size come straight from that table; D and trimming were deduced from the DNA. The table shows about 140,000 clones, with around 87% occurring only once. The sequence was obtained from a human donor in a cohort sampled during active COVID-19. The sequencing sample was made of peripheral blood. The chain joins TRBV28 to TRBJ2-7; TRBD2 agrees at 13 bases. CDR3 residues: CASSWTSGGYEQYF. CDR3 nucleotide sequence: TGTGCCAGCAGCTGGACTAGCGGGGGATACGAGCAGTACTTC.